One and the same sample provided the 19 T cell receptor beta chains below, sequenced in a study of post-analysis software for immune sequencing data. General observations from the study: Roughly five TRBV segments were significantly more frequent in patients than in controls. TRBV5-6, TRBV5-1 and TRBV20-1 were among these segments.

Their specific antigens are unknown. cDNA libraries of TCR beta carried unique molecular identifiers. TCRdb ran MiXCR on the PCR reads and lists one entry per CDR3 protein. The sample has around 710,000 distinct CDR3 sequences, about 45% seen once; the top ten hold roughly 5%. Source material: blood. The origin of the receptors is a girl between 5 and 17 years old with multiple sclerosis.

This clonotype was observed a few times. The chain is built from TRBV4-2 and TRBJ2-1; 10 bases map to TRBD2. CDR1 and CDR2 (germline): LGHNA, YNFKEQ. J lost 0 bases, V lost 0 bases, and 5 bases had no gene match. The CDR3 has 18 amino acids. The CDR3 nucleotides read TGTGCCAGCAGCCAAGAAGGGACTAGCGTGAGCTCCTACAATGAGCAGTTCTTC. This sequence encodes CASSQEGTSVSSYNEQFF.

The rearrangement joins TRBV12-3 or TRBV12-4 to TRBJ1-1; the D gene is possibly TRBD1 (5 bases). Trimming stripped 6 bases from V and 4 bases from J, with 15 bases between. The CDR3 has 14 amino acids. The CDR3: CASSTGPSGTEAFF. Written as DNA, the CDR3 is TGTGCCAGCAGCACGGGACCCTCGGGCACTGAAGCTTTCTTT.

In its sample, this clonotype was seen a few times. The V and J genes are TRBV9 and TRBJ2-1; 7 nucleotides match TRBD2. Trimming took 0 bases from V and 1 from J; bases not matched to a gene: 13. CDR1 and CDR2 from the germline V gene are SGDLS and YYNGEE. The CDR3 runs to 19 residues. CDR3 in DNA: TGTGCCAGCAGCGTAGTTGCGGGAGTATCGGTGGGGTCCTACAATGAGCAGTTCTTC. It is translated as CASSVVAGVSVGSYNEQFF.

This clonotype was found a few times. This chain links TRBV12-3 or TRBV12-4 with TRBJ2-7, with 8 bases fitting TRBD1. J lost 0 bases, V lost 2 bases, and 6 bases had no gene match. The CDR3 is made up of 16 amino acids. CDR3 in amino acids: CASSLSRDRSSYEQYF. CDR3 coding DNA: TGTGCCAGCAGTTTATCCCGGGACAGGAGCTCCTACGAGCAGTACTTC.

This chain joins TRBV12-3 or TRBV12-4 and TRBJ2-3; the D call may be TRBD1 or TRBD2 (5 bases each). This CDR3 has 15 residues. V shed 7 bases and J shed 5 bases, with 19 bases lying between them. In DNA form, the CDR3 reads TGTGCCAGCACCTCTCCCGGGGCAGGGCGAGATACGCAGTATTTT. Amino acid sequence: CASTSPGAGRDTQYF.

The chain links TRBV15 to TRBJ2-5; TRBD2 aligns across 8 bases. The V segment lost 4 bases and the J segment 11 bases; nucleotides outside the gene matches: 15. Germline values: CDR1 LNHNV, CDR2 YYDKDF (reference sequence). CDR3 length: 15 residues. The CDR3 sequence is CATSIPGLGTREQYF. CDR3 DNA sequence: TGTGCCACCAGCATACCGGGACTAGGGACGAGGGAGCAGTACTTC.

This clonotype was counted between two and nine times. This CDR3 reads CAISEYETVNTEAFF. The CDR3 DNA sequence: TGTGCCATCAGTGAGTACGAGACAGTGAACACTGAAGCTTTCTTT. The rearrangement joins TRBV10-3 to TRBJ1-1; D perhaps matches TRBD1 (5 bases). This CDR3 comprises 15 residues. From germline, CDR1 is ENHRY and CDR2 SYGVKD. Trimming left V 1 base short and J 0 bases short, with 9 bases between.

This clonotype was detected only a few times. The chain is built from TRBV6-1 and TRBJ1-4; D gene unclear. This CDR3 region has 12 residues. In germline, CDR1 is MNHNS, CDR2 SASEGT. V was shortened by 0 bases and J by 6 bases, with 2 bases between the two germline ends. The CDR3 DNA reads TGTGCCAGCAGTGAAGCGTATGAAAAACTGTTTTTT. It codes for CASSEAYEKLFF.

The rearrangement links TRBV6-2 or TRBV6-3 to TRBJ2-1; 8 positions match TRBD2. From germline, CDR1 is MNHEY and CDR2 SVGEGT. J lost 6 bases, V lost 5 bases, and 12 bases had no gene match. The CDR3 loop spans 16 amino acids. The CDR3 reads CASSALTSAMGNEQFF. DNA for the CDR3: TGTGCCAGCAGTGCCCTGACTAGCGCGATGGGCAATGAGCAGTTCTTC.

The chain has TRBV12-3 or TRBV12-4 and TRBJ2-1; the D gene is possibly TRBD1 (6 bases). V was trimmed by 5 bases and J by 4 bases, leaving 18 bases between them. The length of the CDR3 is 16 residues. The CDR3 DNA sequence: TGTGCCAGCAGTCAGGACAGTCCTTGGGGGTACAATGAGCAGTTCTTC. It specifies CASSQDSPWGYNEQFF.

J is TRBJ2-3 and V is TRBV29-1; D is unclear. Germline assignment: CDR1 SQVTM and CDR2 ANQGSEA. The V end was cut by 7 bases, the J end by 2 bases, with 10 bases between. The CDR3 contains 12 residues. The DNA for the CDR3 is TGCAGCGGGGCGGCCCACACAGATACGCAGTATTTT. Translation: CSGAAHTDTQYF.

The J gene is TRBJ2-1, the V gene TRBV20-1; perhaps D is TRBD1 or TRBD2 (5 bases each). The CDR3 has 15 amino acids. Germline CDR1 is DFQATT and CDR2 is SNEGSKA (reference sequence). The V end lost 2 bases, the J end lost 8 bases, and 19 bases lay between the germline ends. CDR3 DNA: TGCAGTGCTAGACCCCTCGGGATCAGGGACGATGAGCAGTTCTTC. It codes for CSARPLGIRDDEQFF.

The rearrangement joins TRBV20-1 to TRBJ2-1, with D hard to call. Germline V gene lookup returns CDR1 DFQATT and CDR2 SNEGSKA (reference sequence). The CDR3 is 11 residues long. Trimming cost V 5 bases and J 10 bases, with 12 bases left between them. CDR3 in DNA: TGCAGTGCTCGAACGGATGCGGAGCAGTTCTTC. Amino acids: CSARTDAEQFF.

This clonotype was seen a few times. The rearrangement joins TRBV5-1 to TRBJ2-1; 8 nucleotides align to TRBD2. V lost 9 bases and J lost 9; bases outside the gene matches: 8. The length of the CDR3 is 12 residues. Per germline, CDR1 SGHRS and CDR2 YFSETQ. Here the CDR3 reads CATAAGGPEQFF. CDR3 coding DNA: TGCGCCACCGCGGCGGGAGGACCTGAGCAGTTCTTC. The full variable domain, with the rest looked up from reference TRBV5-1 and TRBJ2-1, is KAGVTQTPRYLIKTRGQQVTLSCSPISGHRSVSWYQQTPGQGLQFLFEYFSETQRNKGNFPGRFSGRQFSNSRSEMNVSTLELGDSALYLCATAAGGPEQFFGPGTRLTVL.

The chain uses TRBV9 and TRBJ2-3; D is uncertain. With 4 bases removed from V and 7 bases from J, the gap between germline ends came to 10 bases. This CDR3 region has 12 residues. In germline, CDR1 is SGDLS, CDR2 YYNGEE. CDR3 in DNA: TGTGCCAGCAGCTCCGACATGAATACGCAGTATTTT. Translating it yields CASSSDMNTQYF.

The chain combines TRBV2 with TRBJ2-2; unclear D gene. Looked up from germline, CDR1 is SNHLY and CDR2 is FYNNEI. Trimming cost V 5 bases and J 5 bases, with 12 bases left between them. CDR3 length equals 14 residues. For the CDR3, the DNA is TGTGCCAGCAGTTCTACCATGGGTACCGGGGAGCTGTTTTTT. Its translation is CASSSTMGTGELFF.

This clonotype turned up a few times. CDR3 sequence (DNA): TGTGCCAGCAGCTTAGAAGGGGGGACGGGGTACAATGAGCAGTTCTTC. Amino acids: CASSLEGGTGYNEQFF. V gene TRBV11-2 combines with J gene TRBJ2-1, with D perhaps assigned TRBD1 or TRBD2 (6 bases each). The germline V gene encodes CDR1 SGHAT and CDR2 FQNNGV. CDR3 length: 16 residues. The germline V and J ends were trimmed by 0 bases and 4 bases, with 13 bases remaining between them. Full variable domain (rest looked up from reference TRBV11-2 and TRBJ2-1): EAGVAQSPRYKIIEKRQSVAFWCNPISGHATLYWYQQILGQGPKLLIQFQNNGVVDDSQLPKDRFSAERLKGVDSTLKIQPAKLEDSAVYLCASSLEGGTGYNEQFFGPGTRLTVL.

The chain uses TRBV9 and TRBJ2-1, with 10 nucleotides matching TRBD1. This CDR3 comprises 19 residues. Germline CDR1 and CDR2: SGDLS and YYNGEE. J gave up 4 bases and V 0 bases, and 13 bases lay outside the gene matches. CDR3 amino acids: CASSVEDGTGVPGYNEQFF. The CDR3 DNA is TGTGCCAGCAGCGTAGAGGATGGGACAGGGGTCCCGGGGTACAATGAGCAGTTCTTC.

Only one count was recorded for this clonotype. This rearrangement joins TRBV12-3 or TRBV12-4 to TRBJ2-1; D remains ambiguous. The V and J ends lost 7 bases and 9 bases respectively, with 10 bases between them. CDR3 length: 11 residues. The CDR3 sequence: CASTIYGEQFF. In nucleotides, the CDR3 is TGTGCCAGCACCATCTACGGTGAGCAGTTCTTC.